These 20 T cell receptor beta chains came from one sample sequenced in a study of beta chain features in type 1 diabetes. Isolated RNA was reverse transcribed in full, so expressed TCRB transcripts were sequenced. TCRdb's table, derived via immunoSEQ multiplex PCR, lists solely in-frame clones and lacks some. This sample has over 100,000 clones, with under 40% found just once. Sequencing was carried out using stem cell memory CD4+ T cells from blood. Source of these receptors: a woman aged 18-29 years in good health.

The V gene is TRBV7-9, the J gene TRBJ2-1; 7 bases fit TRBD2. The CDR3 runs to 12 residues. Germline V gene data show CDR1 as SEHNR and CDR2 as FQNEAQ (reference sequence). The junction had 2 bases not matched to a gene; V was cut back by 3 bases and J by 9 bases. The CDR3 DNA follows: TGTGCCAGCAGCTTGTGGGAGGGTGAGCAGTTCTTC. It yields the protein CASSLWEGEQFF.

In DNA, the CDR3 is TGTGCCAGTAGGGGACTAGCGACAGATACGCAGTATTTT. It encodes CASRGLATDTQYF. The genes are TRBV19 and TRBJ2-3; 10 positions match TRBD2. In germline, CDR1 is LNHDA, CDR2 SQIVND (reference sequence). This CDR3 spans 13 amino acids. The junction had 0 bases not matched to a gene; V was cut back by 6 bases and J by 3 bases.

V usage is TRBV7-2 and J usage is TRBJ1-2; D is unclear. The CDR3 has 15 residues. Germline-derived CDR1 and CDR2 are SGHTA and FQGNSA. V lost 5 bases and J 4 bases, leaving 17 bases between the germline ends. The CDR3 reads CASSPLGGWAYGYTF. The CDR3 region has the DNA TGTGCCAGCAGCCCGCTAGGAGGTTGGGCCTATGGCTACACCTTC.

This chain joins TRBV7-2 and TRBJ1-6; 7 bases are shared with TRBD1. The germline V gene has CDR1 SGHTA and CDR2 FQGNSA. The ends lost 8 bases at V and 10 bases at J; junction bases unmatched: 8. There are 13 residues in the CDR3. CDR3 sequence reads: CASLRDRGSPLHF. CDR3 DNA: TGTGCCAGCCTAAGGGACAGAGGCTCACCCCTCCACTTT.

In this sample, this clone turned up a few times. The gene calls are TRBV5-1 and TRBJ2-1; 7 positions match TRBD2. The CDR3 spans 16 residues. After removal of 2 bases from V and 6 bases from J, the junction contained 11 bases not matched to a gene. The germline gives CDR1 SGHRS, CDR2 YFSETQ. CDR3 region: CASSLLWRGSSNEQFF. In nucleotides, the CDR3 is TGCGCCAGCAGCTTACTATGGCGCGGGAGCAGCAATGAGCAGTTCTTC.

This clone was observed a handful of times. The chain has TRBV4-2 and TRBJ2-5; 9 bases align to TRBD1. The J call may be faulty, since TRBJ2-7 better matches the DNA end. Germline V gene sequence: CDR1 LGHNA, CDR2 YNFKEQ. This CDR3 has 14 residues. This chain's CDR3 is CASSQAGQGGEQYF. The CDR3 nucleotides read TGTGCCAGCAGCCAAGCGGGACAGGGCGGCGAGCAGTACTTC.

V and J are TRBV27 and TRBJ2-5; 12 nucleotides align to TRBD2. Germline assignment: CDR1 MNHEY and CDR2 SMNVEV (reference sequence). Trimming at V came to 5 bases and at J to 5 bases, leaving 9 bases not matched to a gene. This CDR3 contains 16 residues. The chain's CDR3 is CASSARLAGVYETQYF. In DNA, the CDR3 is TGTGCCAGCAGTGCCAGACTAGCGGGAGTGTATGAGACCCAGTACTTC.

In this sample, this clone turned up a few times. The chain combines TRBV4-1 with TRBJ2-7; 9 bases align to TRBD1. Looked up from germline, CDR1 is MGHRA and CDR2 is YSYEKL. With V trimmed by 3 bases and J by 3 bases, 3 bases remained unmatched. The length of the CDR3 is 14 residues. The chain's CDR3 is CASSQWDRDYEQYF. CDR3 sequence (DNA): TGCGCCAGCAGCCAGTGGGACAGGGACTACGAGCAGTACTTC.

This clone was counted only a few times. The V call is TRBV5-6, the J call TRBJ2-1; 8 nucleotides line up with TRBD1. Germline V gives CDR1 SGHDT, CDR2 YYEEEE. The CDR3 is 16 amino acids. Unmatched junction bases numbered 10, after V lost 0 bases and J lost 8 bases. CDR3: CASSLDFRGRKDEQFF. CDR3 coding DNA: TGTGCCAGCAGCTTGGATTTCAGGGGGCGCAAAGATGAGCAGTTCTTC.

V and J are TRBV10-3 and TRBJ2-5; 7 bases are a match to TRBD2. Germline CDR1 and CDR2: ENHRY and SYGVKD. This CDR3 has 14 amino acids. Germline trimming cut 4 bases from V and 4 bases from J; bases unmatched to any gene: 6. In nucleotides, the CDR3 is TGTGCCATCAGTGCACGGACTAGTGTAGAGACCCAGTACTTC. Its protein is CAISARTSVETQYF.

This clone was recorded a few times. The CDR3 DNA sequence: TGTGCCAGCAGCCTCGGGGGGCCTTACGAGCAGTACTTC. Translated: CASSLGGPYEQYF. V and J are TRBV28 and TRBJ2-7; D may be TRBD2 (7 bases). This CDR3 has 13 amino acids. The germline V gene has CDR1 MDHEN and CDR2 SYDVKM. V was pared by 6 bases and J by 4 bases, with 13 bases between.

The chain links TRBV7-2 to TRBJ2-5, with 7 positions matching TRBD1. Matching the DNA end better, TRBJ2-7 makes the J call doubtful. Germline values: CDR1 SGHTA, CDR2 FQGNSA. This CDR3 has 15 amino acids. CDR3 residues: CASSLGQGTSYEQYF. The CDR3 bases are TGTGCCAGCAGCTTAGGACAGGGTACTTCCTACGAGCAGTACTTC.

The gene calls are TRBV29-1 and TRBJ2-7, with 7 bases fitting TRBD2. CDR1 is SQVTM, CDR2 ANQGSEA, per germline. This CDR3 is built from 10 residues. V shed 4 bases, J shed 7 bases, and the junction held 1 base outside the gene matches. The CDR3 region is CSVGREEQYF. CDR3 in DNA: TGCAGCGTTGGGCGGGAGGAGCAGTACTTC.

The chain links TRBV7-9 to TRBJ2-1, with 8 bases that match TRBD2. There are 15 residues in the CDR3. J gave up 2 bases and V 2 bases, and 2 bases lay outside the gene matches. Germline V gene lookup returns CDR1 SEHNR and CDR2 FQNEAQ (reference sequence). CDR3 DNA sequence: TGTGCCAGCAGCTTACCGGGACTAGCCTACAATGAGCAGTTCTTC. This translates into CASSLPGLAYNEQFF.

The chain joins TRBV7-8 to TRBJ1-2; unclear D gene. Deletions cut 5 bases from V and 4 bases from J, with 11 bases between. The CDR3 is 13 residues long. Germline values: CDR1 SGHVS, CDR2 FQNEAQ. CDR3 protein: CASSTGILYGYTF. The CDR3 DNA reads as TGTGCCAGCAGCACCGGGATACTCTATGGCTACACCTTC.

The table lists this clone with a few counts. V usage is TRBV7-3 and J usage is TRBJ2-1, with 9 bases matching TRBD1. Germline V gene data show CDR1 as SGHTA and CDR2 as FQGTGA. After removal of 4 bases from V and 7 bases from J, the junction contained 8 bases not matched to a gene. The CDR3 has 15 amino acids. The CDR3 DNA reads as TGTGCCAGCAGCTGGGGGACAGGGCTAGGAAATGAGCAGTTCTTC. Its translation: CASSWGTGLGNEQFF. Supplemented by reference TRBV7-3 and TRBJ2-1, the full variable domain reads GAGVSQTPSNKVTEKGKYVELRCDPISGHTALYWYRQSLGQGPEFLIYFQGTGAADDSGLPNDRFFAVRPEGSVSTLKIQRTERGDSAVYLCASSWGTGLGNEQFFGPGTRLTVL.

The rearrangement joins TRBV27 to TRBJ2-1; 7 positions match TRBD2. The junction had 2 bases not matched to a gene; V was cut back by 6 bases and J by 6 bases. Germline-derived CDR1 and CDR2 are MNHEY and SMNVEV (reference sequence). This CDR3 has 12 amino acids. The DNA of the CDR3 is TGTGCCAGCAGCCCGGGGGGCAATGAGCAGTTCTTC. Its translation: CASSPGGNEQFF.

V usage is TRBV28 and J usage is TRBJ2-3; 8 nucleotides align to TRBD2. The germline CDR1 and CDR2 sequences are MDHEN and SYDVKM. The CDR3 is made up of 14 amino acids. The ends lost 3 bases at V and 4 bases at J; junction bases unmatched: 3. Here the CDR3 reads CASSLNGRADTQYF. The CDR3 bases are TGTGCCAGCAGTTTGAACGGGAGGGCAGATACGCAGTATTTT.

This chain links TRBV18 with TRBJ2-7, with a tentative D call TRBD2 (5 bases). V gave up 4 bases and J gave up 0 bases, with 10 bases separating them. The germline V gene has CDR1 KGHSH and CDR2 LQKENI. This CDR3 is 14 amino acids long. The CDR3 loop reads CASSRRDYSYEQYF. The CDR3 bases are TGTGCCAGCTCACGGAGAGACTACTCCTACGAGCAGTACTTC. Looking up the rest from reference TRBV18 and TRBJ2-7 gives the full variable domain: NAGVMQNPRHLVRRRGQEARLRCSPMKGHSHVYWYRQLPEEGLKFMVYLQKENIIDESGMPKERFSAEFPKEGPSILRIQQVVRGDSAAYFCASSRRDYSYEQYFGPGTRLTVT.

This clone was observed a few times. V usage is TRBV4-1 and J usage is TRBJ2-5, with D uncertain. Germline CDR1 reads MGHRA; CDR2 reads YSYEKL. This CDR3 is 17 amino acids long. The V end lost 0 bases, the J end lost 2 bases, and 16 bases lay between the germline ends. The DNA for the CDR3 is TGCGCCAGCAGCCAAGATCAAGTTTTTGGCGGTCAAGAGACCCAGTACTTC. Protein: CASSQDQVFGGQETQYF.